These 7 T cell receptor beta chains were sequenced from one sample in a study of blood T cell repertoires in COVID-19. Only in-frame clones appear in the TCRdb table, and some are missing; sequencing was by immunoSEQ multiplex PCR. The sample includes around 220,000 clones, approximately 86% of them seen just once. The sample taken for sequencing was PBMCs or T cells enriched from blood (not recorded which). The origin of the receptors is a woman aged 45-65 years with acute COVID-19.

This chain connects TRBV18 to TRBJ1-5; 7 nucleotides line up with TRBD1. Germline CDR1 KGHSH, CDR2 LQKENI. The V gene end was trimmed by 0 bases and the J gene end by 7 bases; junction bases not matched to a gene: 6. The CDR3 is 15 residues long. The CDR3 nucleotides are TGTGCCAGCTCACCACCGTCAGGGGGTGGCCAGCCCCAGCATTTT. This encodes CASSPPSGGGQPQHF.

The CDR3 nucleotides read TGTGCCTGGAGTGTAAAGACAGGAACTCCCTCTGGGGCCAACGTCCTGACTTTC. It yields the protein CAWSVKTGTPSGANVLTF. The chain combines TRBV30 with TRBJ2-6; weak D call: TRBD1 (6 bases). Trimming removed 0 bases from V and 0 bases from J, with 15 bases in between. This CDR3 comprises 18 residues. CDR1 is GTSNPN and CDR2 is SVGIG in the germline V gene (reference sequence).

The V gene is TRBV7-9, the J gene TRBJ1-2; maybe TRBD1 (5 bases). V was trimmed by 0 bases and J by 0 bases, leaving 8 bases between them. The CDR3 is 15 residues long. Germline V gene lookup returns CDR1 SEHNR and CDR2 FQNEAQ (reference sequence). The CDR3 region is CASSLAEGSNYGYTF. DNA for the CDR3: TGTGCCAGCAGCTTAGCGGAGGGGTCTAACTATGGCTACACCTTC. Full variable domain (remainder filled in from reference TRBV7-9 and TRBJ1-2): DTGVSQNPRHKITKRGQNVTFRCDPISEHNRLYWYRQTLGQGPEFLTYFQNEAQLEKSRLLSDRFSAERPKGSFSTLEIQRTEQGDSAMYLCASSLAEGSNYGYTFGSGTRLTVV.

The V call is TRBV28, the J call TRBJ1-2, with TRBD1 matching 10 bases. Per the germline V gene, CDR1 is MDHEN and CDR2 is SYDVKM. With 3 bases clipped from V and 7 bases from J, the junction kept 11 bases outside the gene matches. This CDR3 has 16 residues. The CDR3 reads CASSLSPGQGGRGYTF. As DNA, the CDR3 is TGTGCCAGCAGTTTGAGTCCCGGACAGGGGGGCCGTGGCTACACCTTC.

V and J are TRBV18 and TRBJ2-1, with D possibly matching TRBD1 (6 bases). The germline V and J ends were trimmed by 3 bases and 2 bases, with 11 bases remaining between them. Germline V lookup: CDR1 KGHSH, CDR2 LQKENI. The CDR3 is 15 residues long. The chain's CDR3 is CASSPQYRAYNEQFF. The CDR3, as DNA: TGTGCCAGCTCACCTCAGTACAGGGCCTACAATGAGCAGTTCTTC.

J is TRBJ2-4 and V is TRBV28, with 7 positions matching TRBD2. The trim removed 2 bases at V and 2 bases at J, leaving 3 bases unmatched. The CDR3 totals 15 residues. CDR1 MDHEN and CDR2 SYDVKM come from the germline V gene. As DNA, the CDR3 is TGTGCCAGCAGTTTAGGGGGGGAGACCAAAAACATTCAGTACTTC. Its protein product is CASSLGGETKNIQYF.

This chain joins TRBV15 and TRBJ1-1, with 7 nucleotides matching TRBD1. Germline V CDR1 and CDR2: LNHNV, YYDKDF (reference sequence). There are 13 residues in the CDR3. Trimming took 1 base from V and 6 from J; bases not matched to a gene: 2. The CDR3 DNA sequence: TGTGCCACCAGCAGAGTGGGGACAGCTGAAGCTTTCTTT. Its protein is CATSRVGTAEAFF.